Shown below are 3 T cell receptor beta chains from a single sample sequenced in a study of control samples from healthy donors and cancer patients. Sequencing was performed with immunoSEQ multiplex PCR; in TCRdb, only in-frame clones are kept and a portion is missing. The sample holds about 140,000 clones, roughly 94% seen once. Material for sequencing was blood. All receptors come from a man aged 35 to 55 in good health.

V usage is TRBV28 and J usage is TRBJ2-1; possibly TRBD1 or TRBD2 for D (6 bases each). CDR3 length: 16 amino acids. The V end was cut by 3 bases, the J end by 4 bases, with 16 bases between. The germline CDR1 and CDR2 sequences are MDHEN and SYDVKM. CDR3 loop: CASSLLGGTGYNEQFF. CDR3 coding DNA: TGTGCCAGCAGTTTGTTGGGGGGCACGGGGTACAATGAGCAGTTCTTC.

This clone was seen just once. V is TRBV4-1 and J is TRBJ2-5, with a tentative D call TRBD1 (6 bases). Germline V CDR1 and CDR2: MGHRA, YSYEKL. The CDR3 has 16 amino acids. With 4 bases removed from V and 5 bases from J, the gap between germline ends came to 20 bases. CDR3 sequence: CASSLGLSTGVETQYF. The CDR3 DNA is TGCGCCAGCAGCCTCGGGCTCTCGACAGGCGTGGAGACCCAGTACTTC.

This chain links TRBV7-6 with TRBJ2-7, with 10 positions matching TRBD1. The CDR3 is made up of 19 amino acids. Germline CDR1 SGHVS, CDR2 FNYEAQ. With 4 bases clipped from V and 3 bases from J, the junction kept 18 bases outside the gene matches. The CDR3 region is CASSSWEGQGGRDHYEQYF. The CDR3 DNA reads as TGTGCCAGCAGCTCTTGGGAAGGACAGGGGGGTCGTGACCACTACGAGCAGTACTTC.